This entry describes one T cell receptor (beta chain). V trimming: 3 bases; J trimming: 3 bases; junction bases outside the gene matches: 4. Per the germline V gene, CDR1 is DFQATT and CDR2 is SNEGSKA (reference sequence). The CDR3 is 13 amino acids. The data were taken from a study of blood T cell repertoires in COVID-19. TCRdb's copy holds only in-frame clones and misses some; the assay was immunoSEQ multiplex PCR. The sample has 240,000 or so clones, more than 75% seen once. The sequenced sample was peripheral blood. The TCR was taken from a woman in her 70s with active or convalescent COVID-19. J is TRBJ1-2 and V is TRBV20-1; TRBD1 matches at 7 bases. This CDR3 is CSASTGQHYGYTF. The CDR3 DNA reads TGCAGTGCTAGTACGGGACAGCACTATGGCTACACCTTC.